This T cell receptor (beta chain) was obtained from a study of siplizumab effects on memory and regulatory T cells. Findings of the study overall: The average Treg-derived proportion among mappable alloreactive CD4+ clones was 65% to 80% with siplizumab versus about 27% in controls. Proliferating CD4+ or CD8+ clones, roughly 80-97% of them, lacked an assignable naive or memory phenotype.

CDR1 is MNHNY and CDR2 is SVGAGI in the germline V gene (reference sequence). The trim removed 6 bases at V and 3 bases at J, leaving 1 base unmatched. This CDR3 contains 12 residues. The data were produced by immunoSEQ multiplex PCR, yet TCRdb's version contains in-frame clones alone and is incomplete. Of approximately 110,000 clones in the sample, about 91% were seen once. As concerns this clone: Antigen: not known.

The specimen sequenced was Tregs sorted from blood. V usage is TRBV6-6 and J usage is TRBJ1-2; 7 nucleotides match TRBD1. The sequence derives from a human donor in good health. CDR3 sequence reads: CASSGTDYGYTF. The CDR3 bases are TGTGCCAGCAGCGGGACAGACTATGGCTACACCTTC.